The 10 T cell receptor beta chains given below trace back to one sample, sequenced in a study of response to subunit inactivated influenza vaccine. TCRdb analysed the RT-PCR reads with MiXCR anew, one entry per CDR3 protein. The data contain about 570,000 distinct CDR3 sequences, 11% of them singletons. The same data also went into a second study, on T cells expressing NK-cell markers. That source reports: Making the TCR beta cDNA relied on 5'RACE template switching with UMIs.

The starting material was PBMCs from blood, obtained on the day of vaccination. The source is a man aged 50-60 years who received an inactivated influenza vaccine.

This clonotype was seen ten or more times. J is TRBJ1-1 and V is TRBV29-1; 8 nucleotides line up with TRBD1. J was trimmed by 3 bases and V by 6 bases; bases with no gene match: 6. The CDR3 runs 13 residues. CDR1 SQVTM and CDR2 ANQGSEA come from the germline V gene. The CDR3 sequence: CSVAGGRYTEAFF. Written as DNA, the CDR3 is TGCAGCGTCGCAGGGGGCAGATACACTGAAGCTTTCTTT.

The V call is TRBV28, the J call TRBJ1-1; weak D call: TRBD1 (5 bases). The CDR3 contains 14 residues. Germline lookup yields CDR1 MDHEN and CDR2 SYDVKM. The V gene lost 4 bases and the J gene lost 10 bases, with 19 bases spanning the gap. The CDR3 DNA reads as TGTGCCAGCAGTTCCCTGGGGGTTGCGGCTATAGCTTTCTTT. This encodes CASSSLGVAAIAFF.

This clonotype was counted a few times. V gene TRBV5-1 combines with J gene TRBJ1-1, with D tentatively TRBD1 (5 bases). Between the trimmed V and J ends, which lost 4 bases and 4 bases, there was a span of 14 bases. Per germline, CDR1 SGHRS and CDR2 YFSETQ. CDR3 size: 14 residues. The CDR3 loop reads CASSDHWRGTEAFF. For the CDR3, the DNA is TGCGCCAGCAGCGACCACTGGAGGGGCACTGAAGCTTTCTTT.

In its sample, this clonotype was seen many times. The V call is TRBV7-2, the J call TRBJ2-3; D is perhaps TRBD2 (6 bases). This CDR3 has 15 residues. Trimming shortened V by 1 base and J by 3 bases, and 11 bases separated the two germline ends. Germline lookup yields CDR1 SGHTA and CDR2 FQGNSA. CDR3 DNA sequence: TGTGCCAGCAGCTTAGGGGGGGTCGGAACAGATACGCAGTATTTT. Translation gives CASSLGGVGTDTQYF.

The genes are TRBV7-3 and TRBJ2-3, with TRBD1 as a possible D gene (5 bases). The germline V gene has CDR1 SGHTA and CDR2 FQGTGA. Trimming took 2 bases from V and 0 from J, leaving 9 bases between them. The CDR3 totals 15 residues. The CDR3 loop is CASSLYGQSTDTQYF. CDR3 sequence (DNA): TGTGCCAGCAGCTTATATGGACAAAGCACAGATACGCAGTATTTT.

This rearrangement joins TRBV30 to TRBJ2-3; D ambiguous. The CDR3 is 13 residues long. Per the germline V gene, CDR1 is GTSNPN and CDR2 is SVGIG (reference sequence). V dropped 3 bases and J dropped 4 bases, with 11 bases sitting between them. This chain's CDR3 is CAWSLQDPDTQYF. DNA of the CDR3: TGTGCCTGGAGCCTTCAAGACCCAGATACGCAGTATTTT. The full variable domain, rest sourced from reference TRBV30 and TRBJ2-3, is SQTIHQWPATLVQPVGSPLSLECTVEGTSNPNLYWYRQAAGRGLQLLFYSVGIGQISSEVPQNLSASRPQDRQFILSSKKLLLSDSGFYLCAWSLQDPDTQYFGPGTRLTVL.

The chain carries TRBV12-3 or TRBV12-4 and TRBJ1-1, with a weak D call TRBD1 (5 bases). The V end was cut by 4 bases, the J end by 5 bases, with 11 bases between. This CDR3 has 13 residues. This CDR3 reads CASSSRQRTEAFF. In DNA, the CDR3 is TGTGCCAGCAGTTCGCGACAGCGGACTGAAGCTTTCTTT.

This CDR3 reads CASSFAEYPGAFF. The CDR3 coding sequence is TGTGCCAGCAGCTTTGCAGAGTACCCCGGAGCTTTCTTT. The chain uses TRBV7-9 and TRBJ1-1; no reliable D call. The CDR3 spans 13 residues. Deletions cut 3 bases from V and 10 bases from J, with 15 bases between. CDR1 and CDR2 (germline): SEHNR, FQNEAQ (reference sequence). Full variable domain (remainder filled in from reference TRBV7-9 and TRBJ1-1): DTGVSQNPRHKITKRGQNVTFRCDPISEHNRLYWYRQTLGQGPEFLTYFQNEAQLEKSRLLSDRFSAERPKGSFSTLEIQRTEQGDSAMYLCASSFAEYPGAFFGQGTRLTVV.

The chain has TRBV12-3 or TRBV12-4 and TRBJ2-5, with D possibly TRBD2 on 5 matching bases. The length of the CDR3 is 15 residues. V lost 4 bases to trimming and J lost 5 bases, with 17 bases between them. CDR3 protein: CASSSDHFPGETQYF. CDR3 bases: TGTGCCAGCAGTTCCGACCACTTTCCGGGGGAGACCCAGTACTTC.

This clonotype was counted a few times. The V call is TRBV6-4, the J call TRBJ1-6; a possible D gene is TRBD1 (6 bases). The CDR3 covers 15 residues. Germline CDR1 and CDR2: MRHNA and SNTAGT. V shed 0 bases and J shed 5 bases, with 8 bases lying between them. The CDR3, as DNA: TGTGCCAGCAGTGACTCGCCAGGGGATAATTCACCCCTCCACTTT. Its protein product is CASSDSPGDNSPLHF.